This T cell receptor (beta chain) was profiled in a study of monozygotic twins with cystic fibrosis. Study findings and constraints: Monozygotic CF twins shared more identical nucleotide clonotypes than unrelated patients. J usage was most co-twin-similar in 8 of 16 pairs, V in 13. In this small cohort, shared CDR3 numbers showed no association with age, concordance or disease severity. Clonality was generally low (median around 0.01), higher in the most severe patients.

Profiling relied on immunoSEQ multiplex PCR, and the TCRdb table lists in-frame clones only, not all of them. The top ten hold about 9% of the sample, which has about 15,000 clones, 85% to 95% seen once. As concerns this clone: Antigen unknown.

V was shortened by 5 bases and J by 6 bases, with 14 bases between the two germline ends. The CDR3 length is 13 residues. CDR1 is SGHNT and CDR2 is YENEEA in the germline V gene. This sequence joins TRBV11-3 and TRBJ2-7, with D maybe TRBD1 (5 bases). Material: blood. The receptor comes from a girl aged 2 to 9 with cystic fibrosis. The CDR3 nucleotides are TGTGCCAGCAGCGGGGCCGGTCGGGCCGAGCAGTACTTC. Its protein is CASSGAGRAEQYF.